Below, one T cell receptor beta chain is given with its context. Its cognate antigen is unknown. TCRdb's table, derived via immunoSEQ multiplex PCR, lists solely in-frame clones and lacks some. The sample includes about 93,000 clones, roughly nine tenths of them seen just once. CDR1 SNHLY and CDR2 FYNNEI come from the germline V gene. With 5 bases removed from V and 4 bases from J, the gap between germline ends came to 10 bases. This CDR3 region has 13 residues. This specimen belongs to a study of OX40 agonist ivuxolimab in advanced cancers. Study-wide points: Dose levels from 0.1 to 3.0 mg/kg saw CD4+ and CD8+ blood T cells expand clonally by week 6.

This chain uses TRBV2 with TRBJ2-3, with D maybe TRBD1 (6 bases). The sample in question was CD4+ or CD8+ T cells sorted from blood, obtained in a trial of the OX40 agonist ivuxolimab. This clonotype originated in an adult with an advanced solid tumor such as melanoma, head and neck, liver or kidney cancer. CDR3 residues: CASSLQGADTQYF. DNA of the CDR3: TGTGCCAGCAGTCTACAGGGAGCAGATACGCAGTATTTT.